A selection of T cell receptor beta chains follows, all from one sample in a study of breast tumors, draining lymph nodes, adjacent tissues. TCRdb passed the multiplex PCR reads through MiXCR, listing each CDR3 protein once. The profile shows some 250,000 distinct CDR3 sequences, roughly a third of them singletons. What was sequenced was axillary lymph node tissue. Source of these receptors: a female donor with breast cancer. Some clones in this sample may be carry-over from other donors' samples. CDR3s include the opening cysteine and the closing phenylalanine or tryptophan. The D gene is left open where the match is weak. Part of the rows lack a size; the others show once, few, many or a class for expanded clones.

d_call: .; v_call: TRBV20-1; clone_size: once; j_call: TRBJ1-4; cdr3_aa: CSARGVRGGEKLFF; cdr3_nt: TGCAGTGCTAGGGGGGTTAGGGGCGGTGAAAAACTGTTTTTT
d_call: .; v_call: TRBV6-1; clone_size: .; j_call: TRBJ2-5; cdr3_aa: CASSGDYQETQYF; cdr3_nt: TGTGCCAGCAGTGGGGACTACCAAGAGACCCAGTACTTC
d_call: .; v_call: TRBV11-2; clone_size: few; j_call: TRBJ2-3; cdr3_aa: CASSLGTGCPDTQYF; cdr3_nt: TGTGCCAGCAGCTTGGGCACAGGGTGCCCAGATACGCAGTATTTT
d_call: .; v_call: TRBV2; clone_size: .; j_call: TRBJ2-3; cdr3_aa: CASDRGTDTQYF; cdr3_nt: TGTGCTAGTGACCGTGGCACAGATACGCAGTATTTT
d_call: .; v_call: TRBV7-6; clone_size: once; j_call: TRBJ2-5; cdr3_aa: CARETQYF; cdr3_nt: TGTGCCCGGGAGACCCAGTACTTC
d_call: TRBD1; v_call: TRBV29-1; clone_size: many; j_call: TRBJ2-5; cdr3_aa: CSVELDRGLQTQYF; cdr3_nt: TGCAGCGTGGAACTAGACAGGGGGCTACAGACCCAGTACTTC
d_call: .; v_call: TRBV20-1; clone_size: .; j_call: TRBJ2-7; cdr3_aa: CNASDREPYEQYF; cdr3_nt: TGCAATGCTTCCGATAGGGAGCCCTACGAGCAGTACTTC
d_call: TRBD2; v_call: TRBV7-9; clone_size: .; j_call: TRBJ2-5; cdr3_aa: CASSLTSGNQETQYF; cdr3_nt: TGTGCCAGCAGCTTAACTAGCGGGAACCAAGAGACCCAGTACTTC
d_call: .; v_call: TRBV15; clone_size: many; j_call: TRBJ1-5; cdr3_aa: CATSRDEGDQPQHF; cdr3_nt: TGTGCCACCAGCAGAGATGAAGGGGATCAGCCCCAGCATTTT
d_call: .; v_call: TRBV29-1; clone_size: .; j_call: TRBJ2-3; cdr3_aa: CSSQDRWSDTQYF; cdr3_nt: TGCAGCAGCCAAGATCGATGGTCAGATACGCAGTATTTT
d_call: TRBD2; v_call: TRBV7-9; clone_size: many; j_call: TRBJ2-1; cdr3_aa: CASSFLAGDSYNEQFF; cdr3_nt: TGTGCCAGCAGCTTCCTAGCGGGAGATAGCTACAATGAGCAGTTCTTC
d_call: TRBD1; v_call: TRBV7-9; clone_size: .; j_call: TRBJ2-5; cdr3_aa: CASSLVGTAHRETQYF; cdr3_nt: TGTGCCAGCAGCTTAGTAGGGACAGCTCACAGGGAGACCCAGTACTTC
d_call: TRBD2; v_call: TRBV5-1; clone_size: .; j_call: TRBJ2-5; cdr3_aa: CASSLGETLAGGPETQYF; cdr3_nt: TGCGCCAGCAGCTTGGGGGAAACCCTAGCGGGAGGGCCAGAGACCCAGTACTTC
d_call: TRBD1; v_call: TRBV2; clone_size: many; j_call: TRBJ1-2; cdr3_aa: CASSLRQGQYGYTF; cdr3_nt: TGTGCCAGCAGTCTAAGACAGGGCCAATATGGCTACACCTTC
d_call: .; v_call: TRBV20-1; clone_size: .; j_call: TRBJ2-5; cdr3_aa: CSVGSGSETPYF; cdr3_nt: .
d_call: .; v_call: TRBV30; clone_size: few; j_call: TRBJ1-3; cdr3_aa: CAWSVGLRGGSDTIYF; cdr3_nt: TGTGCCTGGAGTGTAGGATTGAGAGGAGGTTCGGACACCATATATTTT
d_call: .; v_call: TRBV20-1; clone_size: .; j_call: TRBJ2-7; cdr3_aa: CSARGGPGYEQYF; cdr3_nt: TGCAGTGCTAGAGGTGGTCCTGGGTACGAGCAGTACTTC
d_call: .; v_call: TRBV6-1; clone_size: many; j_call: TRBJ2-6; cdr3_aa: CVSTGFLSGANVLTF; cdr3_nt: TGTGTCTCCACAGGTTTCCTCTCTGGGGCCAACGTCCTGACTTTC
d_call: .; v_call: TRBV11-2; clone_size: many; j_call: TRBJ2-1; cdr3_aa: CASSLVSGSNEQFF; cdr3_nt: TGTGCCAGCAGCTTAGTGTCGGGGAGCAATGAGCAGTTCTTC
d_call: .; v_call: TRBV15; clone_size: many; j_call: TRBJ2-1; cdr3_aa: CATSRDQATHNEQFF; cdr3_nt: TGTGCCACCAGCAGAGATCAGGCCACTCACAATGAGCAGTTCTTC
d_call: .; v_call: TRBV7-6; clone_size: few; j_call: TRBJ2-7; cdr3_aa: CASSLGPGAAYEQYF; cdr3_nt: TGTGCCAGCAGCTTAGGCCCGGGAGCCGCCTACGAGCAGTACTTC
d_call: TRBD1; v_call: TRBV15; clone_size: many; j_call: TRBJ1-2; cdr3_aa: CATSRMTGAITNYGYTF; cdr3_nt: TGTGCCACCAGCAGGATGACAGGGGCTATTACTAACTATGGCTACACCTTC